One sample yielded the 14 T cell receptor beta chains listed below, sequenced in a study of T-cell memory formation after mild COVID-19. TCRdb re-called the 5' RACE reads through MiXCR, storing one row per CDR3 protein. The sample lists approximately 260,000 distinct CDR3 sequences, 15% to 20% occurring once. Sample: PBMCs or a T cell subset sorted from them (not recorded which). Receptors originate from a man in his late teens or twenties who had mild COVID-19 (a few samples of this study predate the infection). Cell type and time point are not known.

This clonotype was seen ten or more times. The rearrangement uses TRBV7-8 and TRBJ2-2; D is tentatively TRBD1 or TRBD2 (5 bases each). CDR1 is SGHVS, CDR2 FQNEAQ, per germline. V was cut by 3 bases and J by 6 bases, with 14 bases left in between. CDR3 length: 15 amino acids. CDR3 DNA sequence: TGTGCCAGCAGCTTTCAGGGAGTGTCGGCCGGGGAGCTGTTTTTT. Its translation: CASSFQGVSAGELFF.

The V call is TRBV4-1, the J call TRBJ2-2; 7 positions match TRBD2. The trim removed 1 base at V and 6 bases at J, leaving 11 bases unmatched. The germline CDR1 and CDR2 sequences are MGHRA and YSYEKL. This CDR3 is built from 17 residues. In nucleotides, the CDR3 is TGCGCCAGCAGCCAAGCACCAGGAGTGGGGGGGGCCGGGGAGCTGTTTTTT. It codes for CASSQAPGVGGAGELFF.

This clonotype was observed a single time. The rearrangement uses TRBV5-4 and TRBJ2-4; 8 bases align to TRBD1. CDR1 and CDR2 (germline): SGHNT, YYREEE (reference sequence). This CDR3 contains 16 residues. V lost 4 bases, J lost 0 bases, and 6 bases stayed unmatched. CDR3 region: CASSRWDRLAKNIQYF. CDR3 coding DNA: TGTGCCAGCAGCAGGTGGGACAGGCTAGCCAAAAACATTCAGTACTTC.

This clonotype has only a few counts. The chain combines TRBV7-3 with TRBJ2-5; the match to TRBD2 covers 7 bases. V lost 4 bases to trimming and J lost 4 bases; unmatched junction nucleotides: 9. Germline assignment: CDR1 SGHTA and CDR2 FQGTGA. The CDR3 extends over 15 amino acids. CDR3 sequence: CASSSRGDLGETQYF. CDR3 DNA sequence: TGTGCCAGCAGCTCCCGGGGGGATTTGGGAGAGACCCAGTACTTC.

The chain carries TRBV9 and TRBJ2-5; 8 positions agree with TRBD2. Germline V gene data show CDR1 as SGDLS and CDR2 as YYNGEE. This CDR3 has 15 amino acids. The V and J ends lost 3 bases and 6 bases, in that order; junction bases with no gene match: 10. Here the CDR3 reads CASSDDPGLGKTQYF. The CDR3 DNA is TGTGCCAGCAGCGACGACCCGGGACTAGGAAAGACCCAGTACTTC.

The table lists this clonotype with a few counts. Here the CDR3 DNA reads TGTGCCAGCAGCAAAACAGGGGAAGATCAGCCCCAGCATTTT. Translated, it gives CASSKTGEDQPQHF. The chain combines TRBV7-8 with TRBJ1-5, with TRBD1 identical over 7 bases. The germline V gene encodes CDR1 SGHVS and CDR2 FQNEAQ. This CDR3 comprises 14 residues. V dropped 5 bases and J dropped 5; count of bases not matched to a gene: 6.

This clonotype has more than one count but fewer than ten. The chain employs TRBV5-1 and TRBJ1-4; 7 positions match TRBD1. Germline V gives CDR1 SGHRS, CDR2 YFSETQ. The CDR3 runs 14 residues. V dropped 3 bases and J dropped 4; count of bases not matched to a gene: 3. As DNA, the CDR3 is TGCGCCAGCAGCTACCGGGACAGTAATGAAAAACTGTTTTTT. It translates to CASSYRDSNEKLFF.

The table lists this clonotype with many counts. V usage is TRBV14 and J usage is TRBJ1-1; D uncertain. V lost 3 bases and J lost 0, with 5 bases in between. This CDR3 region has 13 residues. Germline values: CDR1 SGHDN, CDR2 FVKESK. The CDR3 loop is CASSQNMNTEAFF. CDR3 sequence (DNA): TGTGCCAGCAGCCAGAACATGAACACTGAAGCTTTCTTT.

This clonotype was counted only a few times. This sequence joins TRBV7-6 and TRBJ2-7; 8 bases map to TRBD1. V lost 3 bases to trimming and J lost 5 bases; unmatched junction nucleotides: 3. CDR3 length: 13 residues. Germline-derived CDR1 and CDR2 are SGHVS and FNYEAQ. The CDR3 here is CASSFGQGNEQYV. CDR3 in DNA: TGTGCCAGCAGCTTTGGACAGGGCAACGAGCAGTACGTC.

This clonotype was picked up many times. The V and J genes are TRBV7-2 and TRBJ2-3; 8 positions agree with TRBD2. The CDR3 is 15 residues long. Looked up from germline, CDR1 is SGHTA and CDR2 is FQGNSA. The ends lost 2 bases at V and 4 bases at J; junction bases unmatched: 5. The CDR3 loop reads CASSLLAGGADTQYF. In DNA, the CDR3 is TGTGCCAGCAGCTTACTGGCGGGGGGAGCAGATACGCAGTATTTT. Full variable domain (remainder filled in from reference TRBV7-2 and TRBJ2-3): GAGVSQSPSNKVTEKGKDVELRCDPISGHTALYWYRQSLGQGLEFLIYFQGNSAPDKSGLPSDRFSAERTGGSVSTLTIQRTQQEDSAVYLCASSLLAGGADTQYFGPGTRLTVL.

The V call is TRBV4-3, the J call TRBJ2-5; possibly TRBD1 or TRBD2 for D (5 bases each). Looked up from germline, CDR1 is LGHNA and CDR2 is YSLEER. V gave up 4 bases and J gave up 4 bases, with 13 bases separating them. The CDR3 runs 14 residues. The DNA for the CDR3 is TGCGCCAGCAGCCGGGACCCCGCACGAGAGACCCAGTACTTC. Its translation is CASSRDPARETQYF.

CDR3 in DNA: TGTGCCAGCCGAAGAAGGGGGAGCTCCTACGAGCAGTACGTC. Its translation: CASRRRGSSYEQYV. The V call is TRBV6-5, the J call TRBJ2-7; a possible D gene is TRBD1 (6 bases). The germline CDR1 and CDR2 sequences are MNHEY and SVGAGI. The ends were cut back, 8 bases at V and 0 bases at J, with 14 bases in the middle. The CDR3 consists of 14 residues.

CDR3 in amino acids: CAISENDSPLHF. CDR3 DNA: TGTGCCATCAGTGAGAACGATTCACCCCTCCACTTT. The rearrangement joins TRBV10-3 to TRBJ1-6; D gene unclear. Germline CDR1 is ENHRY and CDR2 is SYGVKD. The CDR3 is 12 amino acids. V lost 2 bases and J 8 bases, leaving 4 bases between the germline ends.

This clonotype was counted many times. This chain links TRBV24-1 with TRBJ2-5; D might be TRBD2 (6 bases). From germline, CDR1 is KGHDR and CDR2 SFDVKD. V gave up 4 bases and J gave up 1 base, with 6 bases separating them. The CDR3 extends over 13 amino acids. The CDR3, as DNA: TGTGCCACCAGTGACGGGAGCCAAGAGACCCAGTACTTC. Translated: CATSDGSQETQYF.